The entry that follows covers one T cell receptor (beta chain) sequence. The antigen is not known. The data are from a study of cytomegalovirus exposure and HLA in healthy donors. PCR used 60 Vbeta primers and 13 Jbeta primers. The assay was immunoSEQ multiplex PCR, and TCRdb's table has in-frame clones only and misses some. The sample lists more than 30,000 clones; about 67% were seen once. Study-wide results and limits: In an earlier analysis, in some 500 donors, most V segments appeared productive either ~90% or ~30% of the time. It was confirmed in vitro that three of the CMV-associated chains were specific for CMV antigens. CMV serostatus was the sole immune exposure information available.

The sample consisted of PBMCs. The sequence came from a man under 40 in good health and CMV-seronegative.

CDR3 protein: CASSEGQGYGLNTEAFF. CDR3 coding DNA: TGTGCCAGCTCTGAGGGACAGGGGTATGGTCTGAACACTGAAGCTTTCTTT. The chain links TRBV18 to TRBJ1-1; 10 bases match TRBD1. CDR3 length: 17 residues. The germline V gene has CDR1 KGHSH and CDR2 LQKENI. V shed 6 bases and J 0 bases; nucleotides not matched to a gene: 10. The full variable domain, with the rest looked up from reference TRBV18 and TRBJ1-1, is NAGVMQNPRHLVRRRGQEARLRCSPMKGHSHVYWYRQLPEEGLKFMVYLQKENIIDESGMPKERFSAEFPKEGPSILRIQQVVRGDSAAYFCASSEGQGYGLNTEAFFGQGTRLTVV.